This record concerns one T cell receptor beta chain sequence. Its antigen is as yet unknown. This record belongs to a study of molecular identifiers for immune sequencing clone quantification. General observations from the study: Beyond 20 RNA copies, clones held over 98% of effector molecules, compared with under 1% in naive cells.

With 1 base removed from V and 6 bases from J, the gap between germline ends came to 10 bases. The CDR3 runs 14 residues. The germline CDR1 and CDR2 sequences are MGHDK and SYGVNS. Libraries of bulk TCR were made by previously described methods (with listed TCR primers). TCRdb reprocessed the PCR reads via MiXCR and lists one record per CDR3 protein. The repertoire includes over 70,000 distinct CDR3 sequences, more than 20% of them detected once, and 0.75% to 0.9% sits in the top ten. The chain uses TRBV25-1 and TRBJ1-5; D gene unclear. The sequence was obtained from a human donor in good health. Some libraries in this study had Jurkat cell RNA spiked in. Sequencing used naive CD8+ T cells from blood, with Jurkat cell RNA spiked in. The subset was: FACS-sorted CD8+CD4-CCR7+CD45RA+ naive T cells. The CDR3, as DNA: TGTGCCAGCAGTGAATCTGGTGTTGGTCAGCCCCAGCATTTT. Translating it yields CASSESGVGQPQHF. The full variable domain, rest sourced from reference TRBV25-1 and TRBJ1-5, is EADIYQTPRYLVIGTGKKITLECSQTMGHDKMYWYQQDPGMELHLIHYSYGVNSTEKGDLSSESTVSRIRTEHFPLTLESARPSHTSQYLCASSESGVGQPQHFGDGTRLSIL.